Shown below are 16 T cell receptor beta chains from a single sample sequenced in a study of blood T cell repertoires in COVID-19. Clones were sequenced by immunoSEQ multiplex PCR, and TCRdb holds only the in-frame ones, with some missing. The sample lists 45,000 to 55,000 clones; approximately 87% were seen once. Sequencing was carried out using peripheral blood. These receptors all stem from a human donor in a cohort sampled during active COVID-19.

V is TRBV15 and J is TRBJ1-1; 7 bases fit TRBD1. The CDR3 runs 19 residues. Germline V CDR1 and CDR2: LNHNV, YYDKDF (reference sequence). V shed 0 bases and J 0 bases; nucleotides not matched to a gene: 13. The CDR3 nucleotides read TGTGCCACCAGCAGAGATTTGGTAGGGGGCCAATACTTGAACACTGAAGCTTTCTTT. Translating it yields CATSRDLVGGQYLNTEAFF.

The genes are TRBV5-5 and TRBJ2-6, with TRBD2 as a possible D gene (5 bases). Germline V gene data show CDR1 as SGHKS and CDR2 as YYEKEE (reference sequence). Deletions cut 3 bases from V and 0 bases from J, with 10 bases between. The CDR3 totals 16 residues. In DNA, the CDR3 is TGTGCCAGCAGCTATGGACTTCCCTCTGGGGCCAACGTCCTGACTTTC. It is translated as CASSYGLPSGANVLTF. The full variable domain, with the rest looked up from reference TRBV5-5 and TRBJ2-6, is DAGVTQSPTHLIKTRGQQVTLRCSPISGHKSVSWYQQVLGQGPQFIFQYYEKEERGRGNFPDRFSARQFPNYSSELNVNALLLGDSALYLCASSYGLPSGANVLTFGAGSRLTVL.

The rearrangement uses TRBV2 and TRBJ2-2; no reliable D call. The CDR3 sequence is 14 residues long. The V end was cut by 2 bases, the J end by 3 bases, with 7 bases between. Germline lookup yields CDR1 SNHLY and CDR2 FYNNEI. The CDR3 spells CASSELRDTGELFF. The CDR3 coding sequence is TGTGCCAGCAGTGAATTGAGAGACACCGGGGAGCTGTTTTTT.

The chain links TRBV30 to TRBJ1-1; tentative D call: TRBD1 (6 bases). V was cut by 0 bases and J by 1 base, with 6 bases left in between. The germline V gene encodes CDR1 GTSNPN and CDR2 SVGIG (reference sequence). This CDR3 is built from 13 residues. The CDR3 coding sequence is TGTGCCTGGAGTGTACAGGGGAACACTGAAGCTTTCTTT. Its translation is CAWSVQGNTEAFF.

This clone has a single count. The CDR3 loop is CASSLRALTDTQYF. In DNA, the CDR3 is TGTGCCAGCAGTTTACGAGCCCTCACAGATACGCAGTATTTT. The rearrangement links TRBV27 to TRBJ2-3; D remains ambiguous. Per germline, CDR1 MNHEY and CDR2 SMNVEV (reference sequence). Trimming removed 2 bases from V and 2 bases from J, with 8 bases in between. The CDR3 extends over 14 amino acids.

V gene TRBV5-4 combines with J gene TRBJ2-3, with 11 nucleotides matching TRBD2. V was clipped by 5 bases and J by 3 bases; unmatched bases: 5. CDR1 and CDR2 (germline): SGHNT, YYREEE (reference sequence). This CDR3 comprises 15 residues. CDR3 sequence: CASSRSSGGTDTQYF. The CDR3 bases are TGTGCCAGCAGTCGCTCTAGCGGGGGGACAGATACGCAGTATTTT.

The count of this clone is one. The chain couples TRBV7-2 to TRBJ2-7; D uncertain. CDR1 and CDR2 (germline): SGHTA, FQGNSA. The CDR3 is 13 residues long. Trimming took 0 bases from V and 2 from J, leaving 5 bases between them. Written as DNA, the CDR3 is TGTGCCAGCAGCTTAGCAGCGACCTACGAGCAGTACTTC. As protein: CASSLAATYEQYF. The complete variable domain, with remaining parts taken from reference TRBV7-2 and TRBJ2-7, reads GAGVSQSPSNKVTEKGKDVELRCDPISGHTALYWYRQSLGQGLEFLIYFQGNSAPDKSGLPSDRFSAERTGGSVSTLTIQRTQQEDSAVYLCASSLAATYEQYFGPGTRLTVT.

The rearrangement links TRBV11-1 to TRBJ2-1, with TRBD2 identical over 10 bases. There are 16 residues in the CDR3. The germline V gene has CDR1 SGHAT and CDR2 FQDESV (reference sequence). The V segment lost 5 bases and the J segment 8 bases; nucleotides outside the gene matches: 12. The CDR3 is CASSLGPSGGLDEQFF. The CDR3 DNA reads TGTGCCAGCAGCCTAGGCCCTAGCGGGGGACTCGATGAGCAGTTCTTC. The whole variable domain, remainder taken from reference TRBV11-1 and TRBJ2-1, is EAEVAQSPRYKITEKSQAVAFWCDPISGHATLYWYRQILGQGPELLVQFQDESVVDDSQLPKDRFSAERLKGVDSTLKIQPAELGDSAMYLCASSLGPSGGLDEQFFGPGTRLTVL.

This chain links TRBV9 with TRBJ2-5, with D perhaps matching TRBD2 (5 bases). This CDR3 region has 13 residues. V lost 4 bases to trimming and J lost 5 bases, with 12 bases between them. Germline V gene data show CDR1 as SGDLS and CDR2 as YYNGEE. The CDR3 DNA reads as TGTGCCAGCAGCCCCACAGAGGGCGAGACCCAGTACTTC. Its translation: CASSPTEGETQYF.

The CDR3 is CASSVTVNYGYTF. The CDR3 region has the DNA TGTGCCAGCAGTGTGACAGTTAACTATGGCTACACCTTC. The chain is built from TRBV28 and TRBJ1-2, with TRBD1 as a possible D gene (5 bases). The CDR3 runs 13 residues. V dropped 5 bases and J dropped 1 base, with 8 bases sitting between them. Germline loops: CDR1 MDHEN, CDR2 SYDVKM.

This chain connects TRBV19 to TRBJ1-2; D perhaps matches TRBD1 (6 bases). The V end lost 6 bases, the J end lost 5 bases, and 19 bases lay between the germline ends. Germline loops: CDR1 LNHDA, CDR2 SQIVND (reference sequence). The CDR3 is made up of 15 amino acids. CDR3 sequence: CASSPDGQRGYGYTF. CDR3 nucleotide sequence: TGTGCCAGTAGCCCGGACGGACAGAGAGGGTATGGCTACACCTTC.

Written as DNA, the CDR3 is TGTGCCAGCAGAACTAGCGGGGGTACCTACAATGAGCAGTTCTTC. Amino acids: CASRTSGGTYNEQFF. The chain links TRBV5-4 to TRBJ2-1, with 11 bases lining up with TRBD2. Germline lookup yields CDR1 SGHNT and CDR2 YYREEE (reference sequence). The CDR3 is made up of 15 amino acids. Trimming removed 5 bases from V and 2 bases from J; junction bases left unmatched: 3.

The rearrangement joins TRBV29-1 to TRBJ2-3; 9 bases line up with TRBD1. Germline values: CDR1 SQVTM, CDR2 ANQGSEA. V gave up 7 bases and J gave up 2 bases; unmatched junction bases: 10. The length of the CDR3 is 15 residues. The CDR3 DNA follows: TGCAGCGCCGGAGGGACAGGGACAAACACAGATACGCAGTATTTT. Translated, it gives CSAGGTGTNTDTQYF.

The chain uses TRBV19 and TRBJ1-4; TRBD1 might be the D (5 bases). CDR3 size: 14 residues. The V gene lost 7 bases and the J gene lost 3 bases, with 12 bases spanning the gap. Per germline, CDR1 LNHDA and CDR2 SQIVND (reference sequence). CDR3 in DNA: TGTGCCAGTATGGCGAAAGGGGCTAATGAAAAACTGTTTTTT. Translation: CASMAKGANEKLFF. The variable domain in full, completed from reference TRBV19 and TRBJ1-4, reads DGGITQSPKYLFRKEGQNVTLSCEQNLNHDAMYWYRQDPGQGLRLIYYSQIVNDFQKGDIAEGYSVSREKKESFPLTVTSAQKNPTAFYLCASMAKGANEKLFFGSGTQLSVL.

This chain uses TRBV18 with TRBJ1-5; 9 bases align to TRBD1. The CDR3 is made up of 16 amino acids. Looked up from germline, CDR1 is KGHSH and CDR2 is LQKENI. The J segment lost 0 bases and the V segment lost 5 bases, leaving 5 bases of the junction unmatched. The CDR3, as DNA: TGTGCCAGCTCATCGGGACAGGGATATAGCAATCAGCCCCAGCATTTT. It translates to CASSSGQGYSNQPQHF.

The chain employs TRBV10-3 and TRBJ1-5; D gene uncertain. The germline CDR1 and CDR2 sequences are ENHRY and SYGVKD. The V gene lost 4 bases and the J gene lost 5 bases, with 9 bases spanning the gap. This CDR3 is built from 13 residues. CDR3 loop: CAISGGWDQPQHF. CDR3 DNA sequence: TGTGCCATCAGTGGAGGGTGGGATCAGCCCCAGCATTTT.